These 20 T cell receptor beta chains were sequenced from one sample in a study of blood T cell repertoires in COVID-19. Repertoires were generated with immunoSEQ multiplex PCR, while TCRdb's copy carries only in-frame clones and drops some. The table has 65,000 to 85,000 clones, around nine tenths seen once. Material: peripheral blood. These receptors all come from a human donor in a cohort sampled during active COVID-19.

The rearrangement links TRBV4-1 to TRBJ2-7, with TRBD1 matching over 9 bases. Germline lookup yields CDR1 MGHRA and CDR2 YSYEKL. V lost 5 bases and J lost 3; bases outside the gene matches: 5. This CDR3 spans 14 amino acids. CDR3 protein: CASSTLTGGYEQYF. DNA for the CDR3: TGCGCCAGCAGCACTCTGACAGGGGGCTACGAGCAGTACTTC.

This chain joins TRBV18 and TRBJ1-4; TRBD1 matches at 7 bases. CDR1 and CDR2 (germline): KGHSH, LQKENI. CDR3 length equals 15 residues. Germline trimming cut 3 bases from V and 4 bases from J; bases unmatched to any gene: 5. The CDR3 sequence: CASSPTDRDNEKLFF. CDR3 DNA sequence: TGTGCCAGCTCACCGACAGACAGGGATAATGAAAAACTGTTTTTT.

The rearrangement links TRBV18 to TRBJ2-7; D possibly corresponds to TRBD2 (5 bases). V was shortened by 3 bases and J by 4 bases, with 10 bases between the two germline ends. The CDR3 spans 13 residues. Germline V gives CDR1 KGHSH, CDR2 LQKENI. Here the CDR3 reads CASSPDSKYEQYF. The DNA of the CDR3 is TGTGCCAGCTCACCGGACTCAAAATACGAGCAGTACTTC.

The rearrangement joins TRBV29-1 to TRBJ2-7, with a possible D match to TRBD2 (6 bases). V shed 5 bases and J shed 0 bases, with 8 bases lying between them. The CDR3 sequence is 12 residues long. Germline V gene data show CDR1 as SQVTM and CDR2 as ANQGSEA. DNA of the CDR3: TGCAGCGTTACGCGGGACTCCTACGAGCAGTACTTC. Protein: CSVTRDSYEQYF.

Details on this clone: One end of the junction varies from germline; a read error may be responsible. Different DNA sequences within this sample yield the same CDR3. The chain couples TRBV20-1 to TRBJ1-3; no firm D call. Germline V gene data show CDR1 as DFQATT and CDR2 as SNEGSKA (reference sequence). CDR3 length: 14 residues. Here the CDR3 reads CSASVISSGNTIYF. In DNA form, the CDR3 reads TGCAGTGCTAGTGTAATTAGCTCTGGAAATACCATATATTTT.

The chain is built from TRBV11-2 and TRBJ2-3; D might be TRBD2 (6 bases). CDR1 and CDR2 (germline): SGHAT, FQNNGV. The V end lost 5 bases, the J end lost 8 bases, and 11 bases lay between the germline ends. This CDR3 is built from 12 residues. The CDR3 protein is CASSPQAGTQYF. The CDR3 DNA follows: TGTGCCAGCAGCCCCCAAGCGGGTACGCAGTATTTT. Combining the CDR3 with reference TRBV11-2 and TRBJ2-3 gives the whole variable domain EAGVAQSPRYKIIEKRQSVAFWCNPISGHATLYWYQQILGQGPKLLIQFQNNGVVDDSQLPKDRFSAERLKGVDSTLKIQPAKLEDSAVYLCASSPQAGTQYFGPGTRLTVL.

The J gene is TRBJ2-5, the V gene TRBV18, with a weak D call TRBD1 (6 bases). This CDR3 has 15 amino acids. Germline lookup yields CDR1 KGHSH and CDR2 LQKENI. Trimming cost V 5 bases and J 1 base, with 14 bases left between them. The DNA for the CDR3 is TGTGCCAGCTCAGATCAAGGACAGTTCCAAGAGACCCAGTACTTC. This gives the protein CASSDQGQFQETQYF. The full variable domain, in which reference TRBV18 and TRBJ2-5 provide the parts outside the CDR3, is NAGVMQNPRHLVRRRGQEARLRCSPMKGHSHVYWYRQLPEEGLKFMVYLQKENIIDESGMPKERFSAEFPKEGPSILRIQQVVRGDSAAYFCASSDQGQFQETQYFGPGTRLLVL.

This chain uses TRBV27 with TRBJ1-2; TRBD1 is a possible D gene (6 bases). The length of the CDR3 is 14 residues. The germline CDR1 and CDR2 sequences are MNHEY and SMNVEV (reference sequence). The germline V and J ends were trimmed by 5 bases and 4 bases, with 14 bases remaining between them. The CDR3 region has the DNA TGTGCCAGCAGTCCAGGGGTGGGGACCTATGGCTACACCTTC. Protein product: CASSPGVGTYGYTF.

This clone came up once. This rearrangement joins TRBV5-4 to TRBJ2-5; 14 bases align to TRBD2. V gave up 3 bases and J gave up 4 bases; unmatched junction bases: 5. Germline V gene lookup returns CDR1 SGHNT and CDR2 YYREEE (reference sequence). The length of the CDR3 is 16 residues. For the CDR3, the DNA is TGTGCCAGCAGCTCCCGACTAGCGGGGGGGGTAGAGACCCAGTACTTC. This gives the protein CASSSRLAGGVETQYF.

As for this clone: One junction end does not reproduce the germline sequence, and a read error may be involved. V usage is TRBV11-2 and J usage is TRBJ2-7, with D tentatively TRBD1 (6 bases). Germline values: CDR1 SGHAT, CDR2 FQNNGV. The CDR3 loop spans 13 amino acids. The CDR3 here is CASTLQGTYEQYF. The CDR3 DNA is TGTGCCAGCACCTTACAGGGCACCTACGAGCAGTACTTC.

V and J are TRBV6-1 and TRBJ2-7; 9 nucleotides match TRBD1. The V segment lost 3 bases and the J segment 1 base; nucleotides outside the gene matches: 1. Germline lookup yields CDR1 MNHNS and CDR2 SASEGT. The length of the CDR3 is 14 residues. CDR3 protein: CASSEGQGSYEQYF. As DNA, the CDR3 is TGTGCCAGCAGTGAGGGACAGGGATCCTACGAGCAGTACTTC.

To note about this clone: One end of the junction fails to match germline, which may point to a read error. This chain connects TRBV7-7 to TRBJ2-5, with D perhaps matching TRBD2 (7 bases). This CDR3 has 15 residues. Germline loops: CDR1 SSHAT, CDR2 FNYEAQ (reference sequence). As DNA, the CDR3 is TGTGCTAGCAGCTTAATTGGGGGGGCCCAAGAGACCCAGTACTTC. This codes for CASSLIGGAQETQYF. The variable domain in full, completed from reference TRBV7-7 and TRBJ2-5, reads GAGVSQSPRYKVTKRGQDVTLRCDPISSHATLYWYQQALGQGPEFLTYFNYEAQPDKSGLPSDRFSAERPEGSISTLTIQRTEQRDSAMYRCASSLIGGAQETQYFGPGTRLLVL.

This chain links TRBV7-2 with TRBJ1-2, with D maybe TRBD1 (5 bases). The germline V and J ends were trimmed by 7 bases and 0 bases, with 18 bases remaining between them. This CDR3 is built from 16 residues. Looked up from germline, CDR1 is SGHTA and CDR2 is FQGNSA. DNA for the CDR3: TGTGCCAGCAACCTCCTGGGGGGACCATCTAACTATGGCTACACCTTC. The encoded protein is CASNLLGGPSNYGYTF.

This chain joins TRBV5-8 and TRBJ2-5, with 8 nucleotides matching TRBD2. Trimming at V came to 0 bases and at J to 2 bases, leaving 6 bases not matched to a gene. This CDR3 spans 16 amino acids. CDR1 and CDR2 from the germline V gene are SGHTS and YDEGEE. The CDR3: CASSLGAGGTQETQYF. In DNA, the CDR3 is TGTGCCAGCAGCTTGGGGGCGGGGGGCACTCAAGAGACCCAGTACTTC.

CDR3 nucleotides: TGTGCCAGCAGCCAAGACCCGTTGACAGGTCTTGGGGGTGGCTACACCTTC. Protein sequence: CASSQDPLTGLGGGYTF. V is TRBV3-1 (or the pseudogene TRBV3-2) and J is TRBJ1-2, with D perhaps matching TRBD1 (6 bases). The CDR3 contains 17 residues. Trimming left V 0 bases short and J 7 bases short, with 21 bases between. CDR1 is LGHDT and CDR2 is YNNKEL in the germline V gene (reference sequence).

The chain's CDR3 is CASSPFSNTGELFF. In nucleotides, the CDR3 is TGTGCCAGCTCACCTTTTTCTAACACCGGGGAGCTGTTTTTT. V and J are TRBV18 and TRBJ2-2; D gene ambiguous. Germline V lookup: CDR1 KGHSH, CDR2 LQKENI. The CDR3 runs 14 residues. The germline V and J ends were trimmed by 3 bases and 2 bases, with 7 bases remaining between them.

The table lists this clone with a count of one. The chain employs TRBV9 and TRBJ2-3; D is uncertain. The CDR3 totals 15 residues. From germline, CDR1 is SGDLS and CDR2 YYNGEE. Trimming removed 1 base at V and 2 bases at J, with 11 bases between. The CDR3 here is CASSVIGLSTDTQYF. The CDR3 DNA reads as TGTGCCAGCAGCGTAATCGGTTTATCCACAGATACGCAGTATTTT.

This CDR3 is CSVKSWQGSNEQFF. The DNA of the CDR3 is TGCAGCGTTAAATCATGGCAGGGAAGCAATGAGCAGTTCTTC. The chain joins TRBV29-1 to TRBJ2-1; tentative D call: TRBD1 (5 bases). Trimming shortened V by 5 bases and J by 6 bases, and 17 bases separated the two germline ends. This CDR3 has 14 amino acids. Germline lookup yields CDR1 SQVTM and CDR2 ANQGSEA.

The V call is TRBV4-1, the J call TRBJ1-2, with a weak D call TRBD1 (5 bases). Deletions cut 0 bases from V and 3 bases from J, with 14 bases between. Per the germline V gene, CDR1 is MGHRA and CDR2 is YSYEKL. The CDR3 is made up of 16 amino acids. The CDR3 region has the DNA TGCGCCAGCAGCCAAGATTCGACAGCCTCCTACTATGGCTACACCTTC. Translating gives CASSQDSTASYYGYTF.

The chain recombines TRBV27 with TRBJ1-6; no reliable D call. V was cut by 6 bases and J by 11 bases, with 11 bases left in between. The germline V gene encodes CDR1 MNHEY and CDR2 SMNVEV (reference sequence). The CDR3 has 12 amino acids. The CDR3 is CASSPSLAPLHF. CDR3 DNA sequence: TGTGCCAGCAGCCCGAGTTTAGCACCCCTCCACTTT.